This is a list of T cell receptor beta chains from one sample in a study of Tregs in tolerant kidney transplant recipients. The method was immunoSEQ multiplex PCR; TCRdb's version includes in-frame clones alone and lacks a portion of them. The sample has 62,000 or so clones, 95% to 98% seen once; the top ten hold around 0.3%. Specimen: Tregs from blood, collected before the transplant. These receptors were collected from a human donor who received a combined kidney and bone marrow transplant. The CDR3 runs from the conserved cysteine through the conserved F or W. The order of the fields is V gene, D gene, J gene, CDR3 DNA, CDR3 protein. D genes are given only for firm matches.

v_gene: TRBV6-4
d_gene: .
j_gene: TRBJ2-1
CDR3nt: TGTGCCAGCAGTGACTCGGGACTCGCACCCAATGAGCAGTTCTTC
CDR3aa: CASSDSGLAPNEQFF

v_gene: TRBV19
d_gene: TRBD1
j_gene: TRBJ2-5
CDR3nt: TGTGCCAGTAGATTGACAGGGGGCGGGGAGACCCAGTACTTC
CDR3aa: CASRLTGGGETQYF

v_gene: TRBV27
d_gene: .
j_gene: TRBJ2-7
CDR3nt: TGTGCCAGCAGTTTATCCCTGGGGCAGTCTCCGTACGAGCAGTACTTC
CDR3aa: CASSLSLGQSPYEQYF

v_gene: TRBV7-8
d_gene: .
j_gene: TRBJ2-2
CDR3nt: TGTGCCAGCAGCTCCCCAAAAACGAAGCGCAGGGGCATGAAGGCCGGGGAGCTGTTTTTT
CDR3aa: CASSSPKTKRRGMKAGELFF

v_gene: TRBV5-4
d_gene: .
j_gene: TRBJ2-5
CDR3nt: TGTGCCAGCAGCTTGGATCCGGGATATGAGACCCAGTACTTC
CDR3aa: CASSLDPGYETQYF

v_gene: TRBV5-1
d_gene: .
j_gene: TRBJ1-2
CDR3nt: TGCGCCAGCAGCCCTAACACTATCCCCAACTATGGCTACACCTTC
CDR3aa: CASSPNTIPNYGYTF

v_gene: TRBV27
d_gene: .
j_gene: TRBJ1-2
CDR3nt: TGTGCCAGCAGTTTACTGGGGGCCAAATTTTATGGCTACACCTTC
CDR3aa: CASSLLGAKFYGYTF

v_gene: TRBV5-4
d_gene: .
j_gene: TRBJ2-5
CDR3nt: TGTGCCAGCAGCTATGACAACACTGGGGAGACCCAGTACTTC
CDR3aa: CASSYDNTGETQYF

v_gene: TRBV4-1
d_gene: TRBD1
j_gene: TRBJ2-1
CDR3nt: TGCGCCAGCAGCCAATTCACAGGGGTGCGGTACAATGAGCAGTTCTTC
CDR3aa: CASSQFTGVRYNEQFF

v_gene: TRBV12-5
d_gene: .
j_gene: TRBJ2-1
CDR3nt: TGTGCTAGTGGTTTGGTAGGACCGACTAGCTCCTACAATGAGCAGTTCTTC
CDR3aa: CASGLVGPTSSYNEQFF

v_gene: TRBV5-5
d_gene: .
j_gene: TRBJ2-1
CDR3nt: TGTGCCAGCAGCTTTAACCCAATCCTATACAATGAGCAGTTCTTC
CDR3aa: CASSFNPILYNEQFF

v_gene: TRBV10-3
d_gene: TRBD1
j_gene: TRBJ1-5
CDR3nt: TGTGCCATCAGTGAGTCGGGACAGGGGCAACAGCCCCAGCATTTT
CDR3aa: CAISESGQGQQPQHF

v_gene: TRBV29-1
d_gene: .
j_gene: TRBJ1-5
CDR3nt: TGCAGCGTCATAATCGGGGGGGATAAGCCCCAGCATTTT
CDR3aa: CSVIIGGDKPQHF

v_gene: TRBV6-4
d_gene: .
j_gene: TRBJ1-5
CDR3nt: TGTGCCAGCGGGGGGGCAGATGATAGCAATCAGCCCCAGCATTTT
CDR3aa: CASGGADDSNQPQHF

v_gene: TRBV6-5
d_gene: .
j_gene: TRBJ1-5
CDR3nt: TGTGCCAGCAGTTCCTACAGTAGCAATCAGCCCCAGCATTTT
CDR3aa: CASSSYSSNQPQHF

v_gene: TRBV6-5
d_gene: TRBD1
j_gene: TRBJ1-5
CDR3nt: TGTGCCAGCGGGACAGGGGACCAGCCCCAGCATTTT
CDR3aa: CASGTGDQPQHF

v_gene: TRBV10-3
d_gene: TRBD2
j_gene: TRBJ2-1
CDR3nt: TGTGCCACCGAGCGGGGGGGGAATGAGCAGTTCTTC
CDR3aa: CATERGGNEQFF

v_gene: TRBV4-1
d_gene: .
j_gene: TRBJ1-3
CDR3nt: TGCGCCAGCAGCTACCTGGACTCCTACTCTGGAAACACCATATATTTT
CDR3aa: CASSYLDSYSGNTIYF

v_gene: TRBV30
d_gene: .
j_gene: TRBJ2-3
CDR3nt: TGTGCCTGGTCCATACGCGGGGCAGATACGCAGTATTTT
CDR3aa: CAWSIRGADTQYF

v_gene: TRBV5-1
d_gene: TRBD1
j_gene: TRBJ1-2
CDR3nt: TGCGCCAGCAGCTCTCAGGGGGTGGATGGCTACACCTTC
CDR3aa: CASSSQGVDGYTF

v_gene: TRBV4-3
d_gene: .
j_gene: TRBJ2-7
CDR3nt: TGCGCCAGCAGCCAACCCCCCCGGGAGCCGAACGAGCAGTACTTC
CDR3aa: CASSQPPREPNEQYF

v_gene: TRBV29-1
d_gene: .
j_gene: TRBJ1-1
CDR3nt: TGCAGCCTCCGGGTGAACACTGAAGCTTTCTTT
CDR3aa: CSLRVNTEAFF

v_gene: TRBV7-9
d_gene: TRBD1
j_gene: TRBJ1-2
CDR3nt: TGTGCCAGCAGCCGATTGGACAGGGACTATGGCTACACCTTC
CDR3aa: CASSRLDRDYGYTF

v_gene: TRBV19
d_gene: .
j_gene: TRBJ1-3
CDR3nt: TGTGCCAGTAGTATCTTGAGCTCTGGAAACACCATATATTTT
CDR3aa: CASSILSSGNTIYF

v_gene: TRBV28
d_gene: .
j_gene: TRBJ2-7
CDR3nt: TGTGCCAGCAGTTACACCCCTCTTGGCGAGCAGTACTTC
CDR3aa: CASSYTPLGEQYF

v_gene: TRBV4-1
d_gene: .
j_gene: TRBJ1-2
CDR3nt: TGCGCCAGCAGCCTAAACAGGGAAGTGGAAGGCTACACCTTC
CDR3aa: CASSLNREVEGYTF